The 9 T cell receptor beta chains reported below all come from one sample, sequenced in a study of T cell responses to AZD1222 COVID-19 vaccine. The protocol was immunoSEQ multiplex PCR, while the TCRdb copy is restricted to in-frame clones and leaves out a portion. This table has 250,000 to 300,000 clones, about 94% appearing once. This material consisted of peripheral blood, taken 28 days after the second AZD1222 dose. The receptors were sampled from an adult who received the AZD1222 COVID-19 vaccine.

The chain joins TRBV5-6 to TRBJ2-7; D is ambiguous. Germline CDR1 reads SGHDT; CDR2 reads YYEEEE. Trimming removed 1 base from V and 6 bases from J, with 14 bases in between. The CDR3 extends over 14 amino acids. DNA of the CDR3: TGTGCCAGCAGCTTGCAAACATTGGGTCTCGAGCAGTACTTC. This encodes CASSLQTLGLEQYF.

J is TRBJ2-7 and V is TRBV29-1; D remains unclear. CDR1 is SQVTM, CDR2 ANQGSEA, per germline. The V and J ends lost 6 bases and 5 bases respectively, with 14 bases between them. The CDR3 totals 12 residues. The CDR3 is CSVRPGGHEQYF. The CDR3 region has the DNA TGCAGCGTGCGACCTGGCGGCCACGAGCAGTACTTC.

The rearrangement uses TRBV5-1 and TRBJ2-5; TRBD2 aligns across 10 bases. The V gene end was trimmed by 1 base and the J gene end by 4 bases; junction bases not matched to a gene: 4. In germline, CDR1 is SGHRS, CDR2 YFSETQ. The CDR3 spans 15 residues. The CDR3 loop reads CASSLLAGGVETQYF. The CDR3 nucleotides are TGCGCCAGCAGCTTGTTAGCGGGAGGAGTAGAGACCCAGTACTTC.

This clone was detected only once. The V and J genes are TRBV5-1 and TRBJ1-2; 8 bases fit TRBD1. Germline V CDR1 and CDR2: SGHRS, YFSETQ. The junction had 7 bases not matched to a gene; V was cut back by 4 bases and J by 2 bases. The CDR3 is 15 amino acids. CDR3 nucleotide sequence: TGCGCCAGCAGCGCCACGGGACAGGCCAACTATGGCTACACCTTC. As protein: CASSATGQANYGYTF.

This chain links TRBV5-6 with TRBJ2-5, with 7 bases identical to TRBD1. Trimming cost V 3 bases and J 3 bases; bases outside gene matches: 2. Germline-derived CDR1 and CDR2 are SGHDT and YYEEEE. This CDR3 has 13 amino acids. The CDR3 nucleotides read TGTGCCAGCAGCTCCACAGGGGAAGAGACCCAGTACTTC. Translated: CASSSTGEETQYF.

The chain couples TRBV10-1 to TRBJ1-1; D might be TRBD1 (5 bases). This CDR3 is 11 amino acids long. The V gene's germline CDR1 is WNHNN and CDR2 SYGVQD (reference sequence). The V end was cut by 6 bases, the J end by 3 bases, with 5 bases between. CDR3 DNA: TGCGCCAGCAGCAGGGACACTGAAGCTTTCTTT. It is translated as CASSRDTEAFF.

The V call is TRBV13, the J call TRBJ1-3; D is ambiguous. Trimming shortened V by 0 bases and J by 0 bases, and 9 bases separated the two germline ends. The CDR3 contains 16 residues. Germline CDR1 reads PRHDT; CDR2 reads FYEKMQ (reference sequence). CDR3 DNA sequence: TGTGCCAGCAGCTTAGGGGGCGGGATCTCTGGAAACACCATATATTTT. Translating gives CASSLGGGISGNTIYF.

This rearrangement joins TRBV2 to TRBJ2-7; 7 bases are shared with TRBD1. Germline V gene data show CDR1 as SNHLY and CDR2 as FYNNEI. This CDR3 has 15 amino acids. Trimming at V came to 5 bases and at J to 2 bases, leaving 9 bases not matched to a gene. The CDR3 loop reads CASSKQGISPYEQYF. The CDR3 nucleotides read TGTGCCAGCAGTAAACAGGGGATTTCCCCCTACGAGCAGTACTTC.

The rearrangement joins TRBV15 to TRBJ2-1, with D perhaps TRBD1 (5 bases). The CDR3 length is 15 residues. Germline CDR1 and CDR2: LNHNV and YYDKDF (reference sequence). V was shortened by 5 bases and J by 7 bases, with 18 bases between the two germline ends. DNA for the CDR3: TGTGCCACCAGCCCGACCAGGGCGCCGAGTAATGAGCAGTTCTTC. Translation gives CATSPTRAPSNEQFF.